This entry lists 18 T cell receptor beta chains sequenced from one sample in a study of cytotoxic CD8 clonotypes in ibrutinib-treated CLL. Some clones are missing from TCRdb's copy, which holds only in-frame ones; the method was immunoSEQ multiplex PCR. This table holds about 68,000 clones, around two thirds found once. The sample consisted of PBMCs, taken after 12 months of ibrutinib treatment. The receptors were sampled from a human donor with chronic lymphocytic leukemia.

The rearrangement joins TRBV5-1 to TRBJ2-5; D call uncertain. CDR1 is SGHRS and CDR2 is YFSETQ in the germline V gene. CDR3 size: 15 residues. Between the trimmed V and J ends, which lost 1 base and 5 bases, there was a span of 15 bases. The CDR3 DNA reads as TGCGCCAGCAGCTTGTCATCTGGGATGGGGGAGACCCAGTACTTC. Residues: CASSLSSGMGETQYF.

The chain recombines TRBV7-8 with TRBJ2-1; 10 bases map to TRBD1. Unmatched junction bases numbered 7, after V lost 5 bases and J lost 6 bases. Germline V lookup: CDR1 SGHVS, CDR2 FQNEAQ. The CDR3 loop spans 15 amino acids. CDR3 residues: CASSHRRTGGNEQFF. CDR3 sequence (DNA): TGTGCCAGCAGCCACCGCAGGACAGGGGGCAATGAGCAGTTCTTC.

A few counts support this clone. V and J are TRBV6-6 and TRBJ2-5; tentatively, D is TRBD1 (7 bases). The CDR3 sequence is 14 residues long. In germline, CDR1 is MNHNY, CDR2 SVGAGI (reference sequence). The V and J ends lost 5 bases and 2 bases respectively, with 12 bases between them. The CDR3 sequence is CASSGGTAQETQYF. The CDR3 DNA reads as TGTGCCAGCAGTGGCGGGACAGCTCAAGAGACCCAGTACTTC.

The chain combines TRBV5-1 with TRBJ2-2; D call uncertain. V lost 0 bases, J lost 5 bases, and 8 bases lay in between. The CDR3 loop spans 14 amino acids. Per germline, CDR1 SGHRS and CDR2 YFSETQ. The CDR3: CASSLAQSTGELFF. For the CDR3, the DNA is TGCGCCAGCAGCTTGGCTCAGAGTACCGGGGAGCTGTTTTTT.

V and J are TRBV7-3 and TRBJ1-1, with 9 bases fitting TRBD1. The CDR3 is 13 amino acids. Germline CDR1 and CDR2: SGHTA and FQGTGA. J gave up 5 bases and V 3 bases, and 1 base lay outside the gene matches. DNA for the CDR3: TGTGCCAGCAGCTTCGGACAGGGGACTGAAGCTTTCTTT. Translation gives CASSFGQGTEAFF.

The table lists this clone with a few counts. The chain recombines TRBV19 with TRBJ1-3; D gene unclear. Trimming cost V 0 bases and J 4 bases, with 10 bases left between them. This CDR3 is built from 15 residues. Germline V gives CDR1 LNHDA, CDR2 SQIVND (reference sequence). Written as DNA, the CDR3 is TGTGCCAGTAGTATAGAGATGGGCTACGGAAACACCATATATTTT. Protein: CASSIEMGYGNTIYF.

The chain combines TRBV7-9 with TRBJ1-3; TRBD1 agrees at 7 bases. The CDR3 spans 16 residues. V lost 1 base and J lost 0; bases outside the gene matches: 3. Germline V gene data show CDR1 as SEHNR and CDR2 as FQNEAQ (reference sequence). In nucleotides, the CDR3 is TGTGCCAGCAGCTTAGAGGGACAGCACTCTGGAAACACCATATATTTT. The encoded protein is CASSLEGQHSGNTIYF.

The V gene is TRBV6-1, the J gene TRBJ2-7; tentatively, D is TRBD1 (6 bases). V lost 7 bases and J lost 3, with 19 bases in between. The CDR3 length is 15 residues. Germline V gives CDR1 MNHNS, CDR2 SASEGT. The chain's CDR3 is CASKQGVFQRYEQYF. The DNA of the CDR3 is TGTGCCAGCAAACAGGGAGTCTTCCAACGCTACGAGCAGTACTTC.

In its sample, this clone was seen a few times. The V call is TRBV7-9, the J call TRBJ1-2; the D is unclear. The CDR3 has 15 residues. Trimming cost V 1 base and J 8 bases, with 17 bases left between them. CDR1 and CDR2 from the germline V gene are SEHNR and FQNEAQ (reference sequence). The CDR3 DNA reads as TGTGCCAGCAGCTTAGACGGGGTTCGTTTAGGAGGCTACACCTTC. It specifies CASSLDGVRLGGYTF. The full variable domain, with the rest looked up from reference TRBV7-9 and TRBJ1-2, is DTGVSQNPRHKITKRGQNVTFRCDPISEHNRLYWYRQTLGQGPEFLTYFQNEAQLEKSRLLSDRFSAERPKGSFSTLEIQRTEQGDSAMYLCASSLDGVRLGGYTFGSGTRLTVV.

This clone was seen a handful of times. The chain employs TRBV4-3 and TRBJ1-2, with D unresolved. This CDR3 region has 14 residues. The germline gives CDR1 LGHNA, CDR2 YSLEER. V lost 1 base and J 1 base, leaving 7 bases between the germline ends. CDR3 loop: CASSQANFNYGYTF. The DNA for the CDR3 is TGCGCCAGCAGCCAAGCGAACTTTAACTATGGCTACACCTTC.

The chain combines TRBV9 with TRBJ1-1; possible D gene TRBD1, 6 bases. The CDR3 covers 15 residues. V lost 3 bases to trimming and J lost 4 bases, with 16 bases between them. Germline values: CDR1 SGDLS, CDR2 YYNGEE. The CDR3 here is CASSASQGSGTEAFF. As DNA, the CDR3 is TGTGCCAGCAGCGCATCGCAGGGGTCTGGCACTGAAGCTTTCTTT.

The V gene is TRBV6-5, the J gene TRBJ2-7; 10 nucleotides align to TRBD1. CDR3 length: 15 amino acids. V shed 11 bases, J shed 4 bases, and the junction held 14 bases outside the gene matches. Germline CDR1 reads MNHEY; CDR2 reads SVGAGI. The CDR3 DNA follows: TGTGCCTCCACCCTTGGGACAGGGGTGTGGTACGAGCAGTACTTC. Protein product: CASTLGTGVWYEQYF.

The V gene is TRBV23-1, the J gene TRBJ2-7; TRBD1 is a possible D gene (5 bases). TRBV23-1 is noted as an ORF with a role that remains uncertain. The CDR3 consists of 13 residues. Trimming shortened V by 5 bases and J by 6 bases, and 14 bases separated the two germline ends. The chain's CDR3 is CASSWGSRAEQYF. The DNA for the CDR3 is TGCGCCAGCAGTTGGGGCAGTAGGGCCGAGCAGTACTTC.

The V call is TRBV18, the J call TRBJ2-5; TRBD1 aligns across 7 bases. After removal of 4 bases from V and 3 bases from J, the junction contained 8 bases not matched to a gene. Looked up from germline, CDR1 is KGHSH and CDR2 is LQKENI. The CDR3 consists of 15 residues. The CDR3 sequence is CASSQIRQGKETQYF. DNA for the CDR3: TGTGCCAGCTCACAAATACGACAGGGAAAAGAGACCCAGTACTTC.

The chain carries TRBV10-3 and TRBJ2-7, with TRBD1 matching 10 bases. Germline V gene data show CDR1 as ENHRY and CDR2 as SYGVKD. The CDR3 consists of 15 residues. J gave up 2 bases and V 4 bases, and 5 bases lay outside the gene matches. The CDR3 DNA follows: TGTGCCATCAGTGGGGGACAGGGGCCCACCTACGAGCAGTACTTC. Translated: CAISGGQGPTYEQYF.

In its sample, this clone was seen a few times. This chain links TRBV5-1 with TRBJ1-3, with D hard to call. This CDR3 has 15 residues. Trimming stripped 0 bases from V and 0 bases from J, with 7 bases between. Per germline, CDR1 SGHRS and CDR2 YFSETQ. The CDR3 loop reads CASSLGLSSGNTIYF. Written as DNA, the CDR3 is TGCGCCAGCAGCTTGGGACTCAGCTCTGGAAACACCATATATTTT.

This rearrangement joins TRBV19 to TRBJ2-3, with D possibly being TRBD1 or TRBD2 (5 bases each). Trimming stripped 3 bases from V and 6 bases from J, with 7 bases between. The CDR3 runs to 12 residues. Germline CDR1 is LNHDA and CDR2 is SQIVND (reference sequence). CDR3 residues: CASSIEGDTQYF. The CDR3 DNA is TGTGCCAGTAGTATTGAGGGGGATACGCAGTATTTT.

This clone was seen a handful of times. The rearrangement uses TRBV6-1 and TRBJ1-6; D ambiguous. Trimming took off 2 bases at V and 10 bases at J, with 12 bases between the two ends. Germline CDR1 reads MNHNS; CDR2 reads SASEGT. The CDR3 sequence is 14 residues long. CDR3 sequence (DNA): TGTGCCAGCAGTGAAATGAGGTTCCTATCACCCCTCCACTTT. It translates to CASSEMRFLSPLHF.